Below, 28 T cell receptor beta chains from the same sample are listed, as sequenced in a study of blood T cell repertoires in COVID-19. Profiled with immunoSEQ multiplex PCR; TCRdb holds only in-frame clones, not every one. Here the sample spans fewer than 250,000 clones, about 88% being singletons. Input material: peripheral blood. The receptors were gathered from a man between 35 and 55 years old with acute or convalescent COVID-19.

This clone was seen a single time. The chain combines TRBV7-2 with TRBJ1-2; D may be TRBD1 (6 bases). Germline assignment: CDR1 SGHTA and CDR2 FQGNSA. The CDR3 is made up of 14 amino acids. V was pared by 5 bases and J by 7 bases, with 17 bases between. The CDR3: CASSPTTGSAGYTF. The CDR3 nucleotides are TGTGCCAGCAGCCCGACGACAGGTTCGGCTGGCTACACCTTC.

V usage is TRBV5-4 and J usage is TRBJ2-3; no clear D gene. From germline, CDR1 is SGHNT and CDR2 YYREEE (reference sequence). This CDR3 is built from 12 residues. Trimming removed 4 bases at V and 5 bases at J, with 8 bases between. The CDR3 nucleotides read TGTGCCAGCAGCCGAGGTGGAGATACGCAGTATTTT. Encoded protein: CASSRGGDTQYF.

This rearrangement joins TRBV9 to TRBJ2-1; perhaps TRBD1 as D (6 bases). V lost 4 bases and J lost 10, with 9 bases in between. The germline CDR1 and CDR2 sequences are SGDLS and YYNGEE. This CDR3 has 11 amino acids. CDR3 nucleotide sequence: TGTGCCAGCAGCACAGGGTACGAGCAGTTCTTC. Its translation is CASSTGYEQFF.

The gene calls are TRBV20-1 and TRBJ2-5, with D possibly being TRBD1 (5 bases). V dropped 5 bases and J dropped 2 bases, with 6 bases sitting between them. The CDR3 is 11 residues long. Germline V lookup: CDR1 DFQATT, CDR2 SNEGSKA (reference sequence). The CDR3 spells CSAWTQETQYF. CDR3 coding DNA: TGCAGTGCTTGGACACAAGAGACCCAGTACTTC.

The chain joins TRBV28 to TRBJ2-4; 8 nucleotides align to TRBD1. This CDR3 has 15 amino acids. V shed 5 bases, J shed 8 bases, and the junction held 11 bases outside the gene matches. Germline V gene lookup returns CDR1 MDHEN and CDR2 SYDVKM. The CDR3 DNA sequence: TGTGCCAGCAGTCCACCGGGGCAGGGGGCTTACATTCAGTACTTC. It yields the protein CASSPPGQGAYIQYF.

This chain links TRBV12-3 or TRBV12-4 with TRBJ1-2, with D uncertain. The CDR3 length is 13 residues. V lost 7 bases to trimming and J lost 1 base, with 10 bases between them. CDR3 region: CASTHTRNYGYTF. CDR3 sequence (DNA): TGTGCCAGCACCCATACACGTAACTATGGCTACACCTTC.

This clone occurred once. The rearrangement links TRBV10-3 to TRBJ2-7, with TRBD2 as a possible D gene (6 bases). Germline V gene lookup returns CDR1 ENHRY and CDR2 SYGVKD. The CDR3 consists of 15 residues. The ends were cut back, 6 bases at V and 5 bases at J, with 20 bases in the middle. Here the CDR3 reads CAIRAGFGGFHEQYF. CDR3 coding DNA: TGTGCCATCAGGGCAGGGTTCGGGGGTTTCCACGAGCAGTACTTC.

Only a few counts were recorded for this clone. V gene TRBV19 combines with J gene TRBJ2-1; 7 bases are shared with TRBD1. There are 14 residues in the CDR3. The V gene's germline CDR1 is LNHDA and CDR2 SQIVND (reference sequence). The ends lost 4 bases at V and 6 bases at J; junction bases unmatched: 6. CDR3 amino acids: CASSRQGEANEQFF. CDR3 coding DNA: TGTGCCAGTAGTAGACAGGGTGAGGCCAATGAGCAGTTCTTC.

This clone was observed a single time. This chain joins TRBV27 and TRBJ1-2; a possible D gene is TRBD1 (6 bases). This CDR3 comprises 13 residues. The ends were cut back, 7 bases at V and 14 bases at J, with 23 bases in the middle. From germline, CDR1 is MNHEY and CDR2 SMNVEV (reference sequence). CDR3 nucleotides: TGTGCCAGCACCCTGACAGGCCCTCGTATCGATACCTTC. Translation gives CASTLTGPRIDTF.

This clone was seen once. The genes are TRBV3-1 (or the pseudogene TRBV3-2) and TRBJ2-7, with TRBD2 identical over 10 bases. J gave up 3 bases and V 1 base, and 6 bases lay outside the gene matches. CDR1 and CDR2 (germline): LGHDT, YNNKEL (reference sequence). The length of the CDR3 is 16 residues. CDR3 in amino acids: CASSQAPSGGNYEQYF. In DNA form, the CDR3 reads TGTGCCAGCAGCCAAGCGCCTAGCGGGGGTAACTACGAGCAGTACTTC.

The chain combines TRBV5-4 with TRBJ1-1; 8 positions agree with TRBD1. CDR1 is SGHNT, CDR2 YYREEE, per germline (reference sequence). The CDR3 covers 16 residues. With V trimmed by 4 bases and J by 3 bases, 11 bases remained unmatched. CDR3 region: CASSPPKQGEYTEAFF. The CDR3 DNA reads TGTGCCAGCAGCCCACCCAAACAGGGGGAATACACTGAAGCTTTCTTT. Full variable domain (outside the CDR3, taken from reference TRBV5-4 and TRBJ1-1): ETGVTQSPTHLIKTRGQQVTLRCSSQSGHNTVSWYQQALGQGPQFIFQYYREEENGRGNFPPRFSGLQFPNYSSELNVNALELDDSALYLCASSPPKQGEYTEAFFGQGTRLTVV.

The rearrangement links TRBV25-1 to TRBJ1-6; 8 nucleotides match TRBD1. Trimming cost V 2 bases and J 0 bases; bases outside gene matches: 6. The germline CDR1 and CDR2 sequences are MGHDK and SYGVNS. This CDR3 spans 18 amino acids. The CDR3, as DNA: TGTGCCAGCAGTGAAACCGGGACAGGATTCTCCTATAATTCACCCCTCCACTTT. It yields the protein CASSETGTGFSYNSPLHF.

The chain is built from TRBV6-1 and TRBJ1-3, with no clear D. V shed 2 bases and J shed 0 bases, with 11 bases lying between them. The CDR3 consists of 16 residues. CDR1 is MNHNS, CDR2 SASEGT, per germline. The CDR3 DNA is TGTGCCAGCAGTGAAATGGTAGTTCCCTCTGGAAACACCATATATTTT. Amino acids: CASSEMVVPSGNTIYF.

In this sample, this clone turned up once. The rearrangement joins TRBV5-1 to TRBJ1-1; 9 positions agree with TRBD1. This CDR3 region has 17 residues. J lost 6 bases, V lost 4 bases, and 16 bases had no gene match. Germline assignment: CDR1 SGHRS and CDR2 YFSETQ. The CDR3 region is CASSPQGLQGARAEAFF. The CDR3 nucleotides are TGCGCCAGCAGCCCCCAAGGGTTACAGGGGGCGCGGGCTGAAGCTTTCTTT.

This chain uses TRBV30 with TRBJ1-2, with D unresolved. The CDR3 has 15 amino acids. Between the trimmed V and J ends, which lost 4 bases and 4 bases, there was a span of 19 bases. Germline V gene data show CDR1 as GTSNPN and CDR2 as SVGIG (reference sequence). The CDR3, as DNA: TGTGCCTGGAACACCGCGGCGGGGTCGGTCTATGGCTACACCTTC. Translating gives CAWNTAAGSVYGYTF.

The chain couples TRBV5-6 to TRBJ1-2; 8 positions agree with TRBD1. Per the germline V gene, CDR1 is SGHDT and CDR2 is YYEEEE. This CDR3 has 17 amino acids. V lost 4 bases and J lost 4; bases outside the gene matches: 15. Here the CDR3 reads CASSLGQVAWVPYGYTF. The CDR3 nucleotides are TGTGCCAGCAGCCTGGGACAGGTGGCTTGGGTGCCCTATGGCTACACCTTC.

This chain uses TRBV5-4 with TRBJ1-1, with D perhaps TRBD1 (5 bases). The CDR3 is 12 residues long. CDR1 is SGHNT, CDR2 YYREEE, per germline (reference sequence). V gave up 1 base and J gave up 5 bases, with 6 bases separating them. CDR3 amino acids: CASSLRGTEAFF. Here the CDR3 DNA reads TGTGCCAGCAGCTTGCGGGGGACTGAAGCTTTCTTT.

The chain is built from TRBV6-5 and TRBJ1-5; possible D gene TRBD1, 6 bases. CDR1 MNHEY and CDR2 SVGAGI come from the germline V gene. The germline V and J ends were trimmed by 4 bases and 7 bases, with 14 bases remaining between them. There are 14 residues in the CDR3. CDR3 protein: CASSSDSSGQPQHF. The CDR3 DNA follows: TGTGCCAGCAGTTCGGACAGTAGCGGGCAGCCCCAGCATTTT.

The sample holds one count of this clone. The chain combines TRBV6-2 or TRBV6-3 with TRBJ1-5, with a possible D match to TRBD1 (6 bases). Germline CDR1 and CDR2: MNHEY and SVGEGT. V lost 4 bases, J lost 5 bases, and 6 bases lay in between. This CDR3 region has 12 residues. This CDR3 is CASSSGDQPQHF. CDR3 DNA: TGTGCCAGCAGTTCAGGGGATCAGCCCCAGCATTTT.

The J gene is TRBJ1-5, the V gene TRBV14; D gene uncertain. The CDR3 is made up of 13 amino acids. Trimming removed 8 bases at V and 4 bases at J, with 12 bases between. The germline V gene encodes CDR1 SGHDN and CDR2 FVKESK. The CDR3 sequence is CASREVENQPQHF. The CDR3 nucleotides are TGTGCCAGCCGCGAGGTAGAGAATCAGCCCCAGCATTTT.

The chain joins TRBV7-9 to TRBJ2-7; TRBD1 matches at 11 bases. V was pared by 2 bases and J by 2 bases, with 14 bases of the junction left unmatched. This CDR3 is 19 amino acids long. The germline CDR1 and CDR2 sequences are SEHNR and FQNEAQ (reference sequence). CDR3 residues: CASSLSLSAGQGAPYEQYF. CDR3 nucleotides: TGTGCCAGCAGCTTAAGCTTGTCCGCCGGACAGGGGGCCCCCTACGAGCAGTACTTC.

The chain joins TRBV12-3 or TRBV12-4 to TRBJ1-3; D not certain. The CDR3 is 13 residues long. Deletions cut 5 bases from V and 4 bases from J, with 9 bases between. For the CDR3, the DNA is TGTGCCAGCAGTCGGAACAGCGGAAACACCATATATTTT. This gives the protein CASSRNSGNTIYF.

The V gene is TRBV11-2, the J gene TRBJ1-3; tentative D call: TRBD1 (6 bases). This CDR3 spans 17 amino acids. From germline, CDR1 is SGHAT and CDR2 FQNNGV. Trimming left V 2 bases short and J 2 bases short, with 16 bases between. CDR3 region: CASSLRGTGGAGNTIYF. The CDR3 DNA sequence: TGTGCCAGCAGCTTAAGAGGCACGGGGGGCGCTGGAAACACCATATATTTT.

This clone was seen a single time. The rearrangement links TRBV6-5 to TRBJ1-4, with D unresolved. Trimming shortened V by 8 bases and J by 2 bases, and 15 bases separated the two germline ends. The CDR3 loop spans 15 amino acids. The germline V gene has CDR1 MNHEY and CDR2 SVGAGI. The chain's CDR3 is CASSPDAGTNEKLFF. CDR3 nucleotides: TGTGCCAGCTCCCCCGATGCGGGCACTAATGAAAAACTGTTTTTT.

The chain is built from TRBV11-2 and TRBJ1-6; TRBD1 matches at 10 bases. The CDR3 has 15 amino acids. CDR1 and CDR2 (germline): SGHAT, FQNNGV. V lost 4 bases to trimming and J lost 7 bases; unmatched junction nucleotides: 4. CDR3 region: CASSSTGQGNSPLHF. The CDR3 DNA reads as TGTGCCAGCAGCTCTACGGGACAGGGGAATTCACCCCTCCACTTT.

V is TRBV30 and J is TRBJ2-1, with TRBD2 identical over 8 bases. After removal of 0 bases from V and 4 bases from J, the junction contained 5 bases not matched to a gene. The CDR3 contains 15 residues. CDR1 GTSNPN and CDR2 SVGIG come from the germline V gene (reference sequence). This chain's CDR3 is CAWSVLGGGYNEQFF. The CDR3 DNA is TGTGCCTGGAGTGTACTAGGCGGGGGGTACAATGAGCAGTTCTTC.

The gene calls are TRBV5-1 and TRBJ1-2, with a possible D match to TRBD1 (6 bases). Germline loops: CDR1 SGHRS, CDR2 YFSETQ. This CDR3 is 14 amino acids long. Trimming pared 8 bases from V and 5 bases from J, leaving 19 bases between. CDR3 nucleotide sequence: TGCGCCAGTTCCTACCGGGAACAGGGTTATGGCTACACCTTC. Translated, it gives CASSYREQGYGYTF.

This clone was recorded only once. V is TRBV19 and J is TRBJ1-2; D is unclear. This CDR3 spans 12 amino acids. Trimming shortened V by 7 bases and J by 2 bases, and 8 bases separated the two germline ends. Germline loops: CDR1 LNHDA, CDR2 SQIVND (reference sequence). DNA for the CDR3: TGTGCCAGTACGTCCCTGAACTATGGCTACACCTTC. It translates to CASTSLNYGYTF.